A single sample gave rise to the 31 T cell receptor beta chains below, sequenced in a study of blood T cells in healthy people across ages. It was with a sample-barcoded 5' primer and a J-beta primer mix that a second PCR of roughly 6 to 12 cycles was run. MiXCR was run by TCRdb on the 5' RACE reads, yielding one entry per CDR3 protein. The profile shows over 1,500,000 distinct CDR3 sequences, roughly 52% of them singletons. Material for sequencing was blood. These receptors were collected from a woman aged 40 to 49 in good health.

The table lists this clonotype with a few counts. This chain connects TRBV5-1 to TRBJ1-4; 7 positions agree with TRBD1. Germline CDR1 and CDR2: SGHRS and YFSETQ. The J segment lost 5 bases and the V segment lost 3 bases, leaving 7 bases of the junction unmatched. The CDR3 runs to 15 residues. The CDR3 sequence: CASSSPGQTNEKLFF. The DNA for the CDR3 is TGCGCCAGCAGCTCGCCGGGACAGACGAATGAAAAACTGTTTTTT.

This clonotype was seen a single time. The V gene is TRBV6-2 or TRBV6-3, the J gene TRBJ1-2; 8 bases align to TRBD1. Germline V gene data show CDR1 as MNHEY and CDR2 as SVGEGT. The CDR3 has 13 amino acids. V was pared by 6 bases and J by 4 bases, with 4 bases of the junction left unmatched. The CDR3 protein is CASSDRGSYGYTF. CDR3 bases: TGTGCCAGCAGCGACAGGGGCTCCTATGGCTACACCTTC.

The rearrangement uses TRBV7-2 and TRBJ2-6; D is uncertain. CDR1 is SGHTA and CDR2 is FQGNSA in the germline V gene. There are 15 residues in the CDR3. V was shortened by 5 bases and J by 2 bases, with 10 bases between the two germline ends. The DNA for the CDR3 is TGTGCCAGCAGCCCTGGGATGACTGGGGCCAACGTCCTGACTTTC. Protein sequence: CASSPGMTGANVLTF.

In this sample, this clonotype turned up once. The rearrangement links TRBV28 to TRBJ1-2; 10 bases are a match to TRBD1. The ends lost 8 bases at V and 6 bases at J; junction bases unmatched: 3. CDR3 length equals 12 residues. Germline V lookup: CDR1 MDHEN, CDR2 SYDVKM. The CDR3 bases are TGTGCCAGCGTGGGACAGGGGAATGGCTACACCTTC. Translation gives CASVGQGNGYTF.

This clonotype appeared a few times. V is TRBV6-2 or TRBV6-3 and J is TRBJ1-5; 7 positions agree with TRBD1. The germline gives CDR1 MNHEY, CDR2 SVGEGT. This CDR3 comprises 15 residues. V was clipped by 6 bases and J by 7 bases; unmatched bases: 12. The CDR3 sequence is CASSLGQVAGQPQHF. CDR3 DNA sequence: TGTGCCAGCAGCCTCGGACAGGTAGCAGGGCAGCCCCAGCATTTT.

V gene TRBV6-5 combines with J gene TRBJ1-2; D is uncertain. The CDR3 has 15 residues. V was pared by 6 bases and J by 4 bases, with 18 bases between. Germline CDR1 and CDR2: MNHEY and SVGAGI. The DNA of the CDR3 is TGTGCCAGCAGCCCCCGGGGAGACCAAACCTATGGCTACACCTTC. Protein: CASSPRGDQTYGYTF.

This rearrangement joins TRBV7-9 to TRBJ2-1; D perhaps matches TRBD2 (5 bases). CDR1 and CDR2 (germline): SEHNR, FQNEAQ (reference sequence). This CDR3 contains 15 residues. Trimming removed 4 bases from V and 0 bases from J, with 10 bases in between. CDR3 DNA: TGTGCCAGCAGCTCGACTACCCTCTCCTACAATGAGCAGTTCTTC. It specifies CASSSTTLSYNEQFF.

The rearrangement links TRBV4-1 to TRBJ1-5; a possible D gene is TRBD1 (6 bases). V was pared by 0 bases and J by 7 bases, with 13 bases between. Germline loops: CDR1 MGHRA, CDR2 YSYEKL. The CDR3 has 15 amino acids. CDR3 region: CASSQEGAGPQPQHF. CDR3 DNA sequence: TGCGCCAGCAGCCAAGAGGGGGCCGGGCCCCAGCCCCAGCATTTT.

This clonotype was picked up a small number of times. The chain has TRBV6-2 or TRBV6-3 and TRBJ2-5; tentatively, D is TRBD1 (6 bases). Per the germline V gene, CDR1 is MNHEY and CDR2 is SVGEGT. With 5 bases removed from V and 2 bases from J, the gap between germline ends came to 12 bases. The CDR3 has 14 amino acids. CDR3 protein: CASSTGQRQETQYF. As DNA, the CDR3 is TGTGCCAGCAGTACGGGACAAAGACAAGAGACCCAGTACTTC.

In DNA form, the CDR3 reads TGTGCCAGCAGTCCAGTCAATGAGCAGTACTTC. Protein: CASSPVNEQYF. The genes are TRBV7-2 and TRBJ2-7; D ambiguous. The CDR3 runs 11 residues. Germline V CDR1 and CDR2: SGHTA, FQGNSA. Trimming cost V 6 bases and J 7 bases, with 10 bases left between them. The variable domain in full, completed from reference TRBV7-2 and TRBJ2-7, reads GAGVSQSPSNKVTEKGKDVELRCDPISGHTALYWYRQSLGQGLEFLIYFQGNSAPDKSGLPSDRFSAERTGGSVSTLTIQRTQQEDSAVYLCASSPVNEQYFGPGTRLTVT.

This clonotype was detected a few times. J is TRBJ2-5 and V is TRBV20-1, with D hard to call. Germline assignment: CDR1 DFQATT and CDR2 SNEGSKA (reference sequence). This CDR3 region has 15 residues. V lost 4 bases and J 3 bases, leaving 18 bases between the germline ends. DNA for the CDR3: TGCAGTGCTACCAAGATGGGCTTGTCGGAAGAGACCCAGTACTTC. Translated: CSATKMGLSEETQYF.

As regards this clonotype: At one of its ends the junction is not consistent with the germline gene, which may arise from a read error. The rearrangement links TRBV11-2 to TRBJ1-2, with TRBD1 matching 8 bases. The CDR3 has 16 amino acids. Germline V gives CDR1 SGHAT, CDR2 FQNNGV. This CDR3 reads CAGSLLSGGTDYGYTF. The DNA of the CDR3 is TGTGCCGGCAGCTTATTGTCAGGGGGCACTGACTATGGCTACACCTTC.

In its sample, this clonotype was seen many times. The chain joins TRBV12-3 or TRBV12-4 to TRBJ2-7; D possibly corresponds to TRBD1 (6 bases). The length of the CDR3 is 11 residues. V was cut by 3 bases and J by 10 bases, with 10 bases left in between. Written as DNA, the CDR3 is TGTGCCAGCAGTTTGGACAGTGCTCAGTACTTC. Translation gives CASSLDSAQYF.

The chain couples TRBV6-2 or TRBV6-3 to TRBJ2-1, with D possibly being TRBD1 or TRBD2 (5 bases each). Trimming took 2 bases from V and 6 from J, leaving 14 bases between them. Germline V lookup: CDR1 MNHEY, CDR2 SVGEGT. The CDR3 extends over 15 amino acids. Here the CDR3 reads CASSYVGAGINEQFF. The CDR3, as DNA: TGTGCCAGCAGTTACGTCGGGGCAGGGATCAATGAGCAGTTCTTC.

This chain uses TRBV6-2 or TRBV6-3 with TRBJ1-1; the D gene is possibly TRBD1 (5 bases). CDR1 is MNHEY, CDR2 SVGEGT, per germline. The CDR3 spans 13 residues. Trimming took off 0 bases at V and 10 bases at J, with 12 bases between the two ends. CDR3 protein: CASSYSGGWRAFF. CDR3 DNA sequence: TGTGCCAGCAGTTACTCCGGGGGGTGGAGAGCTTTCTTT.

This CDR3 reads CASSIAKEASPLHF. The CDR3 coding sequence is TGTGCCAGTAGTATAGCCAAGGAGGCTTCACCCCTCCACTTT. V and J are TRBV19 and TRBJ1-6; D not resolved. The CDR3 totals 14 residues. Germline V CDR1 and CDR2: LNHDA, SQIVND (reference sequence). V shed 1 base and J shed 9 bases, with 10 bases lying between them.

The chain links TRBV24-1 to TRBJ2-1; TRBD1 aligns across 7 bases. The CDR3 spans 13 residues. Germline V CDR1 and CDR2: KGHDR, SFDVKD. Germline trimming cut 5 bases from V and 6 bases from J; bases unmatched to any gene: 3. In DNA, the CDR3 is TGTGCCACCAGTGCCCAGGGGGTCAATGAGCAGTTCTTC. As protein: CATSAQGVNEQFF.

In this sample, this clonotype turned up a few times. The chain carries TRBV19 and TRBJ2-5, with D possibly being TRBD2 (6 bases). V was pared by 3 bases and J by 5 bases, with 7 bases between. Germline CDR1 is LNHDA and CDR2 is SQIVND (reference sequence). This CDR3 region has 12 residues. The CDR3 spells CASSIGGETQYF. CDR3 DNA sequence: TGTGCCAGTAGTATTGGGGGGGAGACCCAGTACTTC. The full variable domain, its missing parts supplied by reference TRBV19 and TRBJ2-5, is DGGITQSPKYLFRKEGQNVTLSCEQNLNHDAMYWYRQDPGQGLRLIYYSQIVNDFQKGDIAEGYSVSREKKESFPLTVTSAQKNPTAFYLCASSIGGETQYFGPGTRLLVL.

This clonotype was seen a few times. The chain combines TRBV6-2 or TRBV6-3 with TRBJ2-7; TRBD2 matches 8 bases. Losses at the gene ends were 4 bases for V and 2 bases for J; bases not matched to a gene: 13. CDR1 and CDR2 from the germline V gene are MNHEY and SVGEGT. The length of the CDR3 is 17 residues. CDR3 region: CASSFDGRGAWTYEQYF. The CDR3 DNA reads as TGTGCCAGCAGTTTCGACGGGCGGGGGGCCTGGACCTACGAGCAGTACTTC.

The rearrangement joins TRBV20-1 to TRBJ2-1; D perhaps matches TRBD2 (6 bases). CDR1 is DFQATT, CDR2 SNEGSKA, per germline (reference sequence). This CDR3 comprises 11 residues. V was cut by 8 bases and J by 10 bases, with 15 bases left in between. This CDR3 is CSNGGGYEQFF. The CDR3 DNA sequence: TGCAGTAACGGGGGTGGCTACGAGCAGTTCTTC.

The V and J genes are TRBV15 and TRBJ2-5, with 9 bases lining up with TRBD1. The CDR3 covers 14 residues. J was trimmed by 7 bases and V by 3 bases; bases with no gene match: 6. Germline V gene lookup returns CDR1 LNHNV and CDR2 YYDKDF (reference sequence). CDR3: CATSSLGQGGTQYF. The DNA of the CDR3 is TGTGCCACCAGCAGTCTGGGACAGGGTGGGACCCAGTACTTC.

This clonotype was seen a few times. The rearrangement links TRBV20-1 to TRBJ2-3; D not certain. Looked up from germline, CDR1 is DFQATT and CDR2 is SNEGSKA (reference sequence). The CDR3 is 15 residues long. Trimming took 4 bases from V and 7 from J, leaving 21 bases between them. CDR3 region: CSAMALVEGSNTQYF. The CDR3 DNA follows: TGCAGTGCTATGGCCTTGGTCGAAGGGTCCAATACGCAGTATTTT.

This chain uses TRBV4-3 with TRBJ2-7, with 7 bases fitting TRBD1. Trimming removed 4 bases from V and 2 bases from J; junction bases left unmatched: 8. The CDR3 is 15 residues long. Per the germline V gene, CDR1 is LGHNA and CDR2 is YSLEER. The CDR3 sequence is CASSPVTDRPYEQYF. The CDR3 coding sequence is TGCGCCAGCAGCCCGGTCACGGACAGGCCCTACGAGCAGTACTTC.

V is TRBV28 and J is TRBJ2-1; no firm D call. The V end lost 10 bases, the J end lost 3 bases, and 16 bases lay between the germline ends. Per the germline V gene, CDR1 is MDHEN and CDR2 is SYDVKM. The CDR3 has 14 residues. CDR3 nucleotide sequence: TGTGCCACAAAACCTCCTCTTATCTACAATGAGCAGTTCTTC. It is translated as CATKPPLIYNEQFF.

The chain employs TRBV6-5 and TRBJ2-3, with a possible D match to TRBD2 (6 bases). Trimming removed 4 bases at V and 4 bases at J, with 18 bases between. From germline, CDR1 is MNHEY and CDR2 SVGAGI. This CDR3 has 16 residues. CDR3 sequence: CASSSPPGTYSDTQYF. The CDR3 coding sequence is TGTGCCAGCAGTTCACCGCCTGGGACTTACTCAGATACGCAGTATTTT.

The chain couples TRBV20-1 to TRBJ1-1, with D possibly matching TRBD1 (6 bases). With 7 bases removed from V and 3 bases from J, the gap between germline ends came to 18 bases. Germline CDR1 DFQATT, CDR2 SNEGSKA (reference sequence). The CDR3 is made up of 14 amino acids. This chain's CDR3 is CSGGLGGLYTEAFF. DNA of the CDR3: TGCAGTGGCGGGCTGGGGGGGCTTTACACTGAAGCTTTCTTT.

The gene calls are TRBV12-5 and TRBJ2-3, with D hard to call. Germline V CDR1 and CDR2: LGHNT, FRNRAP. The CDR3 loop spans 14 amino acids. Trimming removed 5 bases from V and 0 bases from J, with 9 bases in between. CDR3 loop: CASGLTTSTDTQYF. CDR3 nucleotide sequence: TGTGCTAGTGGTCTCACAACTAGCACAGATACGCAGTATTTT. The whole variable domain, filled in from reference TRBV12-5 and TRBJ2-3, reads DARVTQTPRHKVTEMGQEVTMRCQPILGHNTVFWYRQTMMQGLELLAYFRNRAPLDDSGMPKDRFSAEMPDATLATLKIQPSEPRDSAVYFCASGLTTSTDTQYFGPGTRLTVL.

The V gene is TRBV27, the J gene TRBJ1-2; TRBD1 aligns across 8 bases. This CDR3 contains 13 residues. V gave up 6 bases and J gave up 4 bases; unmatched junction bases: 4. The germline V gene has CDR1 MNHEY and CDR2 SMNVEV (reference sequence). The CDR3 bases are TGTGCCAGCAGGATGACAGGGGCCTATGGCTACACCTTC. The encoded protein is CASRMTGAYGYTF.

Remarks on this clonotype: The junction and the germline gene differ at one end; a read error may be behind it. In DNA form, the CDR3 reads TGTGCCAGCGCCACAGCGGGGGGCCGGCAGAACACCGAGGAGCTGTTTTTT. Protein product: CASATAGGRQNTEELFF. The rearrangement joins TRBV27 to TRBJ2-2, with 9 bases identical to TRBD2. In germline, CDR1 is MNHEY, CDR2 SMNVEV (reference sequence). The CDR3 covers 17 residues.

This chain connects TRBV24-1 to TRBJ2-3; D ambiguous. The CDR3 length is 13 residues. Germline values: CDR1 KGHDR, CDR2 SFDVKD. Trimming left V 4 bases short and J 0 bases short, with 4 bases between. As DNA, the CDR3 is TGTGCCACCAGTGAAAGCAGCACAGATACGCAGTATTTT. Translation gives CATSESSTDTQYF.

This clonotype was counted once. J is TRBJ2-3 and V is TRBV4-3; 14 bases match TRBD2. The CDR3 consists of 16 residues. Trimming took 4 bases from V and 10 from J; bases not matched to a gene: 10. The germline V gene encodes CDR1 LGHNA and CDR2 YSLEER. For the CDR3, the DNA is TGCGCCAGCAGCCGAGGGACTAGCGGGGGAAGTGTATCGCAGTATTTT. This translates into CASSRGTSGGSVSQYF.